The source of this T cell receptor beta chain is a study of CD8 T cells in Susac syndrome. Findings and limits, study-wide: Only a relatively small number of individuals were included in the TCR sequencing and HLA analysis.

This clonotype is a singleton in its sample. What it recognizes is unknown. RNA was extracted with the RNeasy kit, and a quantity of roughly 0.45 to 1 ug was reverse transcribed using random hexamers. TCRdb independently ran MiXCR on the immunoSEQ multiplex PCR reads; one entry per CDR3 protein. The table shows over 150,000 distinct CDR3 sequences, with more than 95% occurring only once. This TCR was sampled from a human donor with Susac syndrome. Sequenced input: CD4+ T cells from PBMCs.

The CDR3, as DNA: TGTGCCAGCAGTTCCCCCCGGGGCCCTGAAGCTTTCTTT. This sequence encodes CASSSPRGPEAFF. J is TRBJ1-1 and V is TRBV27; maybe TRBD1 (5 bases). The germline V gene encodes CDR1 MNHEY and CDR2 SMNVEV (reference sequence). CDR3 length: 13 amino acids. V was clipped by 4 bases and J by 6 bases, with 12 bases between them.